The 10 T cell receptor beta chains below were found in one sample sequenced in a study of CD8 T cells in ankylosing spondylitis. TCRdb used MiXCR to reprocess the 5' RACE reads, holding one entry per CDR3 protein. In the table there are fewer than 550,000 distinct CDR3 sequences, 5.3% of which are singletons. Their antigens are not known. Findings of the study overall: What seemed typical of ankylosing spondylitis blood was a TCR beta motif built from eight highly homologous variants.

The sample was blood, either unsorted or a sorted T cell fraction (not recorded which). All receptors come from a male donor with ankylosing spondylitis.

This clonotype was observed many times. V gene TRBV29-1 combines with J gene TRBJ2-1; D possibly uses TRBD1 or TRBD2 (6 bases each). Trimming removed 2 bases at V and 4 bases at J, with 12 bases between. Germline CDR1 is SQVTM and CDR2 is ANQGSEA. The CDR3 is 14 amino acids. The CDR3 is CSVEPGAVYNEQFF. In DNA form, the CDR3 reads TGCAGCGTTGAACCGGGGGCTGTTTACAATGAGCAGTTCTTC.

This clonotype was recorded many times. This sequence joins TRBV20-1 and TRBJ2-5; 8 bases match TRBD2. J lost 4 bases, V lost 8 bases, and 6 bases had no gene match. Germline V gene sequence: CDR1 DFQATT, CDR2 SNEGSKA (reference sequence). The CDR3 spans 12 residues. The CDR3 nucleotides read TGCAGTACGGGGGGGGCCAGAGAGACCCAGTACTTC. Its translation is CSTGGARETQYF.

In its sample, this clonotype was seen many times. This chain links TRBV20-1 with TRBJ1-1, with 10 bases matching TRBD1. Trimming cost V 7 bases and J 3 bases; bases outside gene matches: 8. CDR3 length equals 14 residues. CDR1 and CDR2 (germline): DFQATT, SNEGSKA (reference sequence). The CDR3 here is CSVPDRGGYTEAFF. The CDR3 nucleotides are TGCAGTGTTCCGGACAGGGGGGGATACACTGAAGCTTTCTTT.

Many counts were recorded for this clonotype. The CDR3 protein is CASSQVAGSKNIQYF. The DNA for the CDR3 is TGCGCCAGCAGCCAAGTGGCGGGGTCCAAAAACATTCAGTACTTC. This chain links TRBV4-3 with TRBJ2-4, with D perhaps TRBD2 (6 bases). With 1 base removed from V and 2 bases from J, the gap between germline ends came to 9 bases. In germline, CDR1 is LGHNA, CDR2 YSLEER. The CDR3 sequence is 15 residues long.

This clonotype has at least ten counts. The chain carries TRBV29-1 and TRBJ1-1; D remains unclear. The CDR3 is 11 amino acids. CDR1 SQVTM and CDR2 ANQGSEA come from the germline V gene. V gave up 8 bases and J gave up 4 bases, with 11 bases separating them. This CDR3 reads CSSRTFTEAFF. CDR3 DNA sequence: TGCAGCTCTCGGACGTTCACTGAAGCTTTCTTT.

This clonotype occurred many times. The genes are TRBV5-1 and TRBJ2-3, with TRBD2 matching 7 bases. Germline CDR1 SGHRS, CDR2 YFSETQ. V was pared by 3 bases and J by 4 bases, with 14 bases of the junction left unmatched. The CDR3 length is 17 residues. This chain's CDR3 is CASSSTPSAGEADTQYF. The CDR3 DNA is TGCGCCAGCAGCTCAACCCCCTCGGCGGGAGAAGCAGATACGCAGTATTTT.

The genes are TRBV7-2 and TRBJ2-2, with D possibly being TRBD2 (6 bases). The CDR3 runs 15 residues. Germline lookup yields CDR1 SGHTA and CDR2 FQGNSA. The V and J ends lost 5 bases and 2 bases respectively, with 12 bases between them. In DNA, the CDR3 is TGTGCCAGCAGCCTGGGGGGATTCAACACCGGGGAGCTGTTTTTT. Amino acids: CASSLGGFNTGELFF.

This clonotype was seen many times. The J gene is TRBJ2-3, the V gene TRBV5-1, with 8 bases lining up with TRBD2. The CDR3 covers 16 residues. From germline, CDR1 is SGHRS and CDR2 YFSETQ. Trimming removed 5 bases from V and 6 bases from J; junction bases left unmatched: 14. CDR3 DNA: TGCGCCAGCAGTCATTCACCGGGACTAGTAGGGGATACGCAGTATTTT. It is translated as CASSHSPGLVGDTQYF. The whole variable domain, remainder taken from reference TRBV5-1 and TRBJ2-3, is KAGVTQTPRYLIKTRGQQVTLSCSPISGHRSVSWYQQTPGQGLQFLFEYFSETQRNKGNFPGRFSGRQFSNSRSEMNVSTLELGDSALYLCASSHSPGLVGDTQYFGPGTRLTVL.

In its sample, this clonotype was seen many times. The chain has TRBV6-1 and TRBJ1-5, with a possible D match to TRBD1 (5 bases). Germline CDR1 and CDR2: MNHNS and SASEGT. V lost 7 bases, J lost 0 bases, and 10 bases lay in between. The CDR3 extends over 14 amino acids. Here the CDR3 DNA reads TGTGCCAGCACCCCGAGGGGTAGCAATCAGCCCCAGCATTTT. This encodes CASTPRGSNQPQHF.

This clonotype was seen at least ten times. V gene TRBV5-6 combines with J gene TRBJ2-7; 9 positions agree with TRBD1. The germline V gene encodes CDR1 SGHDT and CDR2 YYEEEE. CDR3 length: 15 residues. V was pared by 5 bases and J by 4 bases, with 10 bases of the junction left unmatched. This CDR3 is CASRQRDRAIYEQYF. CDR3 nucleotides: TGTGCCAGCAGACAGCGGGACAGGGCAATTTACGAGCAGTACTTC.